This is a list of T cell receptor beta chains from one sample in a study of T cell responses to AZD1222 COVID-19 vaccine. The table came from immunoSEQ multiplex PCR; TCRdb's copy has only in-frame clones and leaves some out. The data show about 140,000 clones, roughly 92% seen once. Sequencing used peripheral blood, obtained 28 days after the second AZD1222 dose. The source is an adult who received the AZD1222 COVID-19 vaccine. Each CDR3 is given with its conserved first and last residue. The D gene is left open where the match is weak. Some rows mark clone size as missing; the rest say once, few, many or name a class of expanded clone.

>TRBD1|NA|TRBJ2-5|TRBV19
TGTGCCAGTAGTATCCTCCGACAGGGTGGGCAAGAGACCCAGTACTTC
CASSILRQGGQETQYF
>TRBD2|NA|TRBJ2-7|TRBV19
TGTGCCAGTAGTTTACTAGCGGGAGGTCATGGCGAGCAGTACTTC
CASSLLAGGHGEQYF
>NA|NA|TRBJ1-6|TRBV18
TGTGCCAGCTCACCTACCCTGGACAGCTCCTATAATTCACCCCTCCACTTT
CASSPTLDSSYNSPLHF
>TRBD1|NA|TRBJ2-7|TRBV27
TGTGCCAGCAGCACAGGGGCCTACGAGCAGTACTTC
CASSTGAYEQYF
>NA|once|TRBJ2-2|TRBV4-1
TGCGCCAGCAGCCAGGTCGACAGGGAGGCCGGGGAGCTGTTTTTT
CASSQVDREAGELFF
>NA|NA|TRBJ2-3|TRBV14
TGTGCCAGCAGCCAAGATATCCGGAGCACAGATACGCAGTATTTT
CASSQDIRSTDTQYF
>NA|NA|TRBJ1-5|TRBV10-3
TGTGCCATCAGCGCAGATTATAGCAATCAGCCCCAGCATTTT
CAISADYSNQPQHF
>NA|once|TRBJ1-3|TRBV6-5
TGTGCCAGCAGGGGAGGATTCAACTCTGGAAACACCATATATTTT
CASRGGFNSGNTIYF
>TRBD1|NA|TRBJ1-6|TRBV9
TGTGCCAGCAGCGCCGGGGACAGGGAACAATCACCCCTCCACTTT
CASSAGDREQSPLHF
>NA|NA|TRBJ2-7|TRBV6-5
TGTGCCAGCAGTAACCGACAGGACTACGAGCAGTACTTC
CASSNRQDYEQYF
>NA|few|TRBJ2-1|TRBV5-4
TGTGCCAGCAGCTTGTTCGACCGCACCTACAATGAGCAGTTCTTC
CASSLFDRTYNEQFF
>TRBD1|NA|TRBJ2-5|TRBV7-7
TGTGCTAGCAGCTTATTAGGACAGGGGAGGCAAGAGACCCAGTACTTC
CASSLLGQGRQETQYF
>TRBD2|NA|TRBJ2-1|TRBV5-1
TGCGCCAGCAGGTCGGGGGAGGGGCCCTACAATGAGCAGTTCTTC
CASRSGEGPYNEQFF
>NA|NA|TRBJ1-2|TRBV29-1
TGCAGCGTTGAGGACGAGGGCTATGGCTACACCTTC
CSVEDEGYGYTF
>TRBD2|NA|TRBJ2-3|TRBV2
TGTGCCAGCAGTGCCACTAGCGGGAGATCTATTGCGCAGTATTTT
CASSATSGRSIAQYF
>NA|NA|TRBJ1-1|TRBV27
TGTGCCAGCAGTTTATCGGGCAGGTCTGAAGCTTTCTTT
CASSLSGRSEAFF
>TRBD1|NA|TRBJ2-7|TRBV7-3
TGTGCCAGCAGCTTATGGGGGACAGGTTCCTCCTACGAGCAGTACTTC
CASSLWGTGSSYEQYF
>NA|once|TRBJ2-7|TRBV6-2/TRBV6-3
TGTGCCAGCAGTTCGCAGGGGACCATCTACGAGCAGTACTTC
CASSSQGTIYEQYF
>TRBD1|NA|TRBJ1-6|TRBV27
TGTGCCAGCAGTCGGGACAGGTCGGCCTATAATTCACCCCTCCACTTT
CASSRDRSAYNSPLHF
>TRBD1|NA|TRBJ2-1|TRBV2
TGTGCCAGCATCATTGAACAGGGGTCGTACAATGAGCAGTTCTTC
CASIIEQGSYNEQFF
>TRBD1|NA|TRBJ1-5|TRBV5-8
TGTGCCAGCAGCTTGGGACAGGGGGCTTGGCAGCCCCAGCATTTT
CASSLGQGAWQPQHF
>NA|NA|TRBJ1-2|TRBV12-3/TRBV12-4
TGTGCCAGCAGTTTAGTTGGGGGCTATGGCTACACCTTC
CASSLVGGYGYTF
>NA|NA|TRBJ2-7|TRBV5-5
TGTGCCAGCAGCCCCGCGCCACAGGCACGAATCTACGAGCAGTACTTC
CASSPAPQARIYEQYF
>NA|NA|TRBJ2-1|TRBV10-3
TGTGCCATCAGTGACCCGACAGTATCCTACAATGAGCAGTTCTTC
CAISDPTVSYNEQFF
>NA|NA|TRBJ1-2|TRBV2
TGTGCCAGCAGGCTAAAGGCCAACTATGGCTACACCTTC
CASRLKANYGYTF
>NA|NA|TRBJ1-5|TRBV28
TGTGCCAGCAGTTTATTGGTTGTGGGGGGATATCAGCCCCAGCATTTT
CASSLLVVGGYQPQHF
>NA|once|TRBJ2-6|TRBV7-3
TGTGCCAGCAGCCTTCACCCGGCGGGGACAGGGGCCAACGTCCTGACTTTC
CASSLHPAGTGANVLTF
>NA|NA|TRBJ2-5|TRBV6-2/TRBV6-3
TGTGCCAGCAGTTCCCACAGTAGAGAGACCCAGTACTTC
CASSSHSRETQYF
>NA|NA|TRBJ1-2|TRBV5-1
TGCGCCAGCAGCTATGGCACCATGGATGGCTACACCTTC
CASSYGTMDGYTF
>NA|NA|TRBJ2-7|TRBV6-5
TGTGCCAGCAGTTCCTGGCGGGGATCCTACGAGCAGTACTTC
CASSSWRGSYEQYF
>TRBD1|NA|TRBJ1-1|TRBV27
TGTGCCAGCAGTCGACAGGGGTACACTGAAGCTTTCTTT
CASSRQGYTEAFF
>TRBD1|NA|TRBJ2-6|TRBV7-3
TGTGCCAGCAGCTTAACTAGGGAAAGGAGGGACAGGGCAGTTAAGTCTGGGGCCAACGTCCTGACTTTC
CASSLTRERRDRAVKSGANVLTF
>TRBD1|NA|TRBJ1-4|TRBV2
TGTGCCAGCAGACGGACAGGGGGCATAGTTGCTAATGAAAAACTGTTTTTT
CASRRTGGIVANEKLFF
>NA|NA|TRBJ1-3|TRBV4-3
TGCGCCAGCAGCCAACAACAAGGAAACACCATATATTTT
CASSQQQGNTIYF
>NA|NA|TRBJ2-1|TRBV7-2
TGTGCCAGCAGCTTAGTAGGGCGGGGTGGCTTCCGTCGTAAGAATGAGCAGTTCTTC
CASSLVGRGGFRRKNEQFF
>TRBD2|NA|TRBJ2-2|TRBV2
TGTGCCAGCAGTGCCGGGAGGGGCGAGAACACCGGGGAGCTGTTTTTT
CASSAGRGENTGELFF
>NA|NA|TRBJ2-3|TRBV27
TGTGCCAGCAGTTTAGAAATCGGGGCCTCCCGGGGTACGCAGTATTTT
CASSLEIGASRGTQYF
>TRBD1|NA|TRBJ2-7|TRBV7-3
TGTGCCAGCAGCCTCGGCCCAGGGGGTATCCACGAGCAGTACTTC
CASSLGPGGIHEQYF
>NA|NA|TRBJ2-1|TRBV6-5
TGTGCCACCAGGGGGGACACCAATGAGCAGTTCTTC
CATRGDTNEQFF
>NA|NA|TRBJ1-1|TRBV7-9
TGTGCCAGCAGCCTAGGACAGTACGAAGCTTTCTTT
CASSLGQYEAFF
>NA|NA|TRBJ1-1|TRBV7-8
TGTGCCAGCAGCTCCCGCCAGACAGTGAACACTGAAGCTTTCTTT
CASSSRQTVNTEAFF
>TRBD1|few|TRBJ1-1|TRBV18
TGTGCCAGCTCACCAGAGACAGGGCTCGTGCCTTTCTTT
CASSPETGLVPFF
>NA|NA|TRBJ1-1|TRBV29-1
TGCAGCGCCGGGGGGGGTAGGGACACTGAAGCTTTCTTT
CSAGGGRDTEAFF
>TRBD2|NA|TRBJ2-1|TRBV19
TGTGCCAGTAGTATAGTGGGGACTAGTTACGAGCAGTTCTTC
CASSIVGTSYEQFF
>NA|NA|TRBJ1-2|TRBV6-5
TGTGCCAGCAGGAACGGGGCTAATGGCTACACCTTC
CASRNGANGYTF
>NA|once|TRBJ1-5|TRBV9
TGTGCCAGCAGCGGAGGGAGCCACAATCAGCCCCAGCATTTT
CASSGGSHNQPQHF
>NA|NA|TRBJ1-4|TRBV5-4
TGTGCCAGCAGCTTGGCAGGGATCGCAACTAATGAAAAACTGTTTTTT
CASSLAGIATNEKLFF
>NA|NA|TRBJ1-1|TRBV7-8
TGTGCCAGCAGCTTCGACAGACTCATGAACACTGAAGCTTTCTTT
CASSFDRLMNTEAFF
>NA|NA|TRBJ1-4|TRBV7-9
TGTGCCAGCAGTTTAGGGGCGGGGCTTAATGAAAAACTGTTTTTT
CASSLGAGLNEKLFF
>NA|NA|TRBJ1-2|TRBV9
TGTGCCAGCAGCGTAGAGGGGTATCCCCACTACACCTTC
CASSVEGYPHYTF
>TRBD2|NA|TRBJ2-3|TRBV11-2
TGTGCCAGCACCCTAGAATGGCGGGGGGGCACAGATACGCAGTATTTT
CASTLEWRGGTDTQYF
>NA|NA|TRBJ2-7|TRBV6-2/TRBV6-3
TGTGCCAGCAGCTATAACTACGAGCAGTACTTC
CASSYNYEQYF
>NA|NA|TRBJ1-2|TRBV16
TGTGCCAGCAGCCAAAGCAGGGTTGGCTACACCTTC
CASSQSRVGYTF
>TRBD2|NA|TRBJ2-7|TRBV5-1
TGCGCCAGCAGCTTGGGACTAGCGGGGACCTACGAGCAGTACTTC
CASSLGLAGTYEQYF
>TRBD2|NA|TRBJ2-1|TRBV5-1
TGCGCCAGCAGCTTTGCGACTAGCCGTGGGAGGTCCTACAATGAGCAGTTCTTC
CASSFATSRGRSYNEQFF
>NA|NA|TRBJ1-1|TRBV5-1
TGCGCCAGCAGCGACCCGGGACATGCGAGCACTGAAGCTTTCTTT
CASSDPGHASTEAFF
>NA|NA|TRBJ1-4|TRBV19
TGTGCCAGTAGTACTCGTCGGGAGGTCATTGAAAAACTGTTTTTT
CASSTRREVIEKLFF
>NA|NA|TRBJ1-1|TRBV18
TGTGCCAGCTCACCGGGACGTACTGAAGCTTTCTTT
CASSPGRTEAFF
>NA|NA|TRBJ2-5|TRBV18
TGTGCCAGCTCGGGGGACCCAATGGGGGAGACCCAGTACTTC
CASSGDPMGETQYF
>TRBD2|NA|TRBJ2-1|TRBV9
TGTGCCAGCAGCCCCTGGACTAGCGGGAGTAATGAGCAGTTCTTC
CASSPWTSGSNEQFF